The 22 T cell receptor beta chains in this list originate from one sample, sequenced in a study of T cell responses to AZD1222 COVID-19 vaccine. Only in-frame clones appear in the TCRdb table, and some are missing; sequencing was by immunoSEQ multiplex PCR. The sample shows 89,000 or so clones, about 86% of them seen only once. The sequenced sample was peripheral blood, obtained 28 days after the second AZD1222 dose. The receptor source for this set is an adult who received the AZD1222 COVID-19 vaccine.

The chain is built from TRBV9 and TRBJ2-3; 10 bases map to TRBD1. CDR1 is SGDLS and CDR2 is YYNGEE in the germline V gene. Trimming took 5 bases from V and 6 from J; bases not matched to a gene: 12. The CDR3 sequence is 16 residues long. The CDR3 DNA follows: TGTGCCAGCAGTAGACCCGGGACAGGGGAGCGGGATACGCAGTATTTT. This encodes CASSRPGTGERDTQYF.

This clone was detected a few times. This rearrangement joins TRBV19 to TRBJ1-5; the match to TRBD1 covers 9 bases. The germline gives CDR1 LNHDA, CDR2 SQIVND (reference sequence). The CDR3 contains 17 residues. J was trimmed by 3 bases and V by 9 bases; bases with no gene match: 15. The CDR3 protein is CASRAGQGIWANQPQHF. The CDR3 coding sequence is TGTGCCAGCCGGGCGGGACAGGGAATTTGGGCCAATCAGCCCCAGCATTTT.

The J gene is TRBJ1-4, the V gene TRBV10-3; no reliable D call. Trimming left V 10 bases short and J 0 bases short, with 9 bases between. CDR1 is ENHRY, CDR2 SYGVKD, per germline. This CDR3 is 13 amino acids long. The CDR3 reads CATESATNEKLFF. CDR3 nucleotide sequence: TGTGCCACCGAGAGTGCAACTAATGAAAAACTGTTTTTT.

This clone showed up just once. The J gene is TRBJ1-2, the V gene TRBV2; D is undetermined. Germline CDR1 and CDR2: SNHLY and FYNNEI. The CDR3 sequence is 12 residues long. V was clipped by 2 bases and J by 8 bases, with 9 bases between them. The CDR3 nucleotides read TGTGCCAGCAGTGAAACGGGAGGGGGCTACACCTTC. It is translated as CASSETGGGYTF.

The table lists this clone with a count of one. The V call is TRBV28, the J call TRBJ1-3; D is possibly TRBD1 (5 bases). Trimming removed 4 bases at V and 4 bases at J, with 11 bases between. The CDR3 has 14 residues. Per germline, CDR1 MDHEN and CDR2 SYDVKM. The chain's CDR3 is CASSSGQRGNTIYF. The CDR3 region has the DNA TGTGCCAGCAGTTCGGGGCAGCGAGGAAACACCATATATTTT.

The gene calls are TRBV11-2 and TRBJ2-3; the D gene is possibly TRBD2 (6 bases). V was clipped by 3 bases and J by 3 bases, with 13 bases between them. Germline CDR1 SGHAT, CDR2 FQNNGV. The CDR3 has 15 amino acids. CDR3 in amino acids: CASSFSGGGTDTQYF. The CDR3 bases are TGTGCCAGCAGCTTTAGCGGTGGGGGGACAGATACGCAGTATTTT.

This clone came up once. The rearrangement uses TRBV20-1 and TRBJ2-7; 12 nucleotides align to TRBD1. Germline CDR1 is DFQATT and CDR2 is SNEGSKA (reference sequence). The CDR3 is 11 amino acids. DNA for the CDR3: TGCTCCCGGGACAGGGGGCTCGAGCAGTACTTC. Its translation: CSRDRGLEQYF.

J is TRBJ1-5 and V is TRBV7-2; D is ambiguous. CDR1 and CDR2 from the germline V gene are SGHTA and FQGNSA. CDR3 length: 14 residues. Trimming took 1 base from V and 5 from J, leaving 9 bases between them. CDR3 DNA: TGTGCCAGCAGCTTAGACGGCAGCTATCAGCCCCAGCATTTT. Encoded protein: CASSLDGSYQPQHF.

The chain links TRBV5-1 to TRBJ2-1; D is unresolved. V was clipped by 2 bases and J by 0 bases, with 9 bases between them. The CDR3 loop spans 15 amino acids. In germline, CDR1 is SGHRS, CDR2 YFSETQ. CDR3: CASSFGPISYNEQFF. The CDR3, as DNA: TGCGCCAGCAGCTTCGGCCCTATCTCCTACAATGAGCAGTTCTTC.

The V gene is TRBV19, the J gene TRBJ2-7; 8 positions agree with TRBD1. Germline CDR1 and CDR2: LNHDA and SQIVND (reference sequence). Trimming cost V 6 bases and J 4 bases; bases outside gene matches: 11. The CDR3 has 15 amino acids. As DNA, the CDR3 is TGTGCCAGTAGACCGACAGACAGGGGAACTTACGAGCAGTACTTC. It encodes CASRPTDRGTYEQYF.

V gene TRBV30 combines with J gene TRBJ1-1, with 8 bases lining up with TRBD1. V was pared by 8 bases and J by 6 bases, with 11 bases of the junction left unmatched. CDR3 length equals 13 residues. The germline CDR1 and CDR2 sequences are GTSNPN and SVGIG (reference sequence). The DNA of the CDR3 is TGTGCCGCTTCGGAGACAGGGGCCTCTGAAGCTTTCTTT. Amino acids: CAASETGASEAFF. Looking up the rest from reference TRBV30 and TRBJ1-1 gives the full variable domain: SQTIHQWPATLVQPVGSPLSLECTVEGTSNPNLYWYRQAAGRGLQLLFYSVGIGQISSEVPQNLSASRPQDRQFILSSKKLLLSDSGFYLCAASETGASEAFFGQGTRLTVV.

The chain uses TRBV7-8 and TRBJ1-1, with 9 positions matching TRBD1. CDR1 is SGHVS, CDR2 FQNEAQ, per germline. There are 15 residues in the CDR3. V lost 5 bases, J lost 5 bases, and 9 bases stayed unmatched. The CDR3 protein is CASSPQQGARTEAFF. The CDR3 bases are TGTGCCAGCAGCCCACAACAGGGGGCGAGAACTGAAGCTTTCTTT.

This rearrangement joins TRBV7-9 to TRBJ2-1; 12 nucleotides match TRBD1. CDR3 length: 15 residues. V shed 5 bases, J shed 8 bases, and the junction held 7 bases outside the gene matches. Germline values: CDR1 SEHNR, CDR2 FQNEAQ (reference sequence). The DNA for the CDR3 is TGTGCCAGCAGCCCACGGGACAGGGGGCGGGATGAGCAGTTCTTC. Its protein is CASSPRDRGRDEQFF.

The chain recombines TRBV10-3 with TRBJ2-2; 12 nucleotides line up with TRBD1. The CDR3 is 15 amino acids. The germline gives CDR1 ENHRY, CDR2 SYGVKD. The junction had 9 bases not matched to a gene; V was cut back by 10 bases and J by 6 bases. CDR3 sequence reads: CATPPGQGASGELFF. The DNA of the CDR3 is TGTGCCACTCCCCCGGGACAGGGGGCTTCCGGGGAGCTGTTTTTT.

The V and J genes are TRBV4-3 and TRBJ2-1, with D possibly being TRBD1 or TRBD2 (7 bases each). The germline CDR1 and CDR2 sequences are LGHNA and YSLEER. V lost 0 bases, J lost 7 bases, and 16 bases lay in between. The CDR3 has 16 residues. This chain's CDR3 is CASSQEGRQGGNEQFF. CDR3 nucleotides: TGCGCCAGCAGCCAAGAAGGGAGGCAGGGGGGGAATGAGCAGTTCTTC.

Only a few counts were recorded for this clone. The chain combines TRBV5-4 with TRBJ1-5; D may be TRBD1 (5 bases). The CDR3 covers 16 residues. From germline, CDR1 is SGHNT and CDR2 YYREEE (reference sequence). The ends were cut back, 1 base at V and 1 base at J, with 12 bases in the middle. The CDR3 DNA reads as TGTGCCAGCAGCTTGATGGGGGGTGGAAGCAATCAGCCCCAGCATTTT. Translating it yields CASSLMGGGSNQPQHF.

The V call is TRBV18, the J call TRBJ1-3, with a weak D call TRBD1 (5 bases). Germline lookup yields CDR1 KGHSH and CDR2 LQKENI. The germline V and J ends were trimmed by 10 bases and 0 bases, with 16 bases remaining between them. The length of the CDR3 is 15 residues. The CDR3 protein is CAISRDPGSGNTIYF. The DNA of the CDR3 is TGTGCCATTTCCCGGGACCCTGGCTCTGGAAACACCATATATTTT.

The chain has TRBV4-1 and TRBJ2-3, with 9 bases identical to TRBD2. CDR1 and CDR2 (germline): MGHRA, YSYEKL. J gave up 4 bases and V 2 bases, and 22 bases lay outside the gene matches. The CDR3 consists of 21 residues. CDR3 sequence (DNA): TGCGCCAGCAGCCAATACCCGAATAGCGGGAGAGTCCTCGGCGGGGCAGATACGCAGTATTTT. This gives the protein CASSQYPNSGRVLGGADTQYF.

The V gene is TRBV6-2 or TRBV6-3, the J gene TRBJ2-1; D gene ambiguous. The CDR3 sequence is 14 residues long. Germline CDR1 is MNHEY and CDR2 is SVGEGT. V was clipped by 5 bases and J by 12 bases, with 20 bases between them. The CDR3 coding sequence is TGTGCCAGCAGTGGTGCCTACACCCCCAAGGTGCAGTTCTTC. Translation: CASSGAYTPKVQFF.

The chain carries TRBV5-8 and TRBJ1-5; D is uncertain. V shed 0 bases and J shed 3 bases, with 22 bases lying between them. This CDR3 spans 19 amino acids. The V gene's germline CDR1 is SGHTS and CDR2 YDEGEE. Here the CDR3 reads CASSLATRRHVGDNQPQHF. The DNA for the CDR3 is TGTGCCAGCAGCTTGGCCACCCGGAGACATGTCGGGGACAATCAGCCCCAGCATTTT.

This rearrangement joins TRBV3-1 (or the pseudogene TRBV3-2) to TRBJ2-1; D ambiguous. Germline lookup yields CDR1 LGHDT and CDR2 YNNKEL (reference sequence). Trimming shortened V by 0 bases and J by 9 bases, and 6 bases separated the two germline ends. The CDR3 has 12 amino acids. Here the CDR3 DNA reads TGTGCCAGCAGCCAAGAAATGGGTGAGCAGTTCTTC. Protein: CASSQEMGEQFF.

J is TRBJ1-5 and V is TRBV6-4; weak D call: TRBD1 (6 bases). Trimming took off 2 bases at V and 3 bases at J, with 8 bases between the two ends. Per the germline V gene, CDR1 is MRHNA and CDR2 is SNTAGT. This CDR3 comprises 14 residues. CDR3 amino acids: CASSDQGHNQPQHF. CDR3 DNA sequence: TGTGCCAGCAGTGACCAGGGACACAATCAGCCCCAGCATTTT.